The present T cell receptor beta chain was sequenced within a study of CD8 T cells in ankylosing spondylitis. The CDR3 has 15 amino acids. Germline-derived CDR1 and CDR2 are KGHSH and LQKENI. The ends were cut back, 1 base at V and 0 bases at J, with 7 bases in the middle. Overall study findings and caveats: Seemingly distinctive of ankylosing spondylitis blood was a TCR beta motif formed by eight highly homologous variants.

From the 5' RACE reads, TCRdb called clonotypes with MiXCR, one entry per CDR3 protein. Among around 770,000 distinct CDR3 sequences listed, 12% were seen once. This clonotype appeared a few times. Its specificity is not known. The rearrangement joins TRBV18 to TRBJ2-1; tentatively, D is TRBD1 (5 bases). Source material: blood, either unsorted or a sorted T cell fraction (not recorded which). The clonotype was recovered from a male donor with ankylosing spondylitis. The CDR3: CASSPLTDSYNEQFF. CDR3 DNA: TGTGCCAGCTCACCACTGACAGACTCCTACAATGAGCAGTTCTTC.